The rows below give T cell receptor beta chains drawn from one sample of a study of preoperative IRX-2 immunotherapy in early breast cancer. Some clones are missing from TCRdb's copy, which holds only in-frame ones; the method was immunoSEQ multiplex PCR. The data hold approximately 98,000 clones, with 86% observed a single time. This sample comprised tumor tissue, obtained after IRX-2 immunotherapy. Receptor source: a human donor with breast cancer. The CDR3 runs from the conserved cysteine through the conserved F or W. A D gene is named only where the DNA matches it firmly. Clone size is given for some rows only: seen once, a few or many times, or a class if the clone is expanded.

j_call | clone_size | d_call | v_call | cdr3_nt | cdr3_aa
TRBJ1-1 | NA | NA | TRBV18 | TGTGCCAGCTCACCATCTGCTTCGGGGAACACTGAAGCTTTCTTT | CASSPSASGNTEAFF
TRBJ2-2 | NA | NA | TRBV5-1 | TGCGCCAGCAGCTTGGGGGGATCCCAGTCCGGGGAGCTGTTTTTT | CASSLGGSQSGELFF
TRBJ2-7 | NA | TRBD1 | TRBV5-1 | TGCGCCAGCAGCTTGGTGCAGGGACAGGTCTACGAGCAGTACTTC | CASSLVQGQVYEQYF
TRBJ2-7 | NA | TRBD2 | TRBV4-1 | TGCGCCAGCAGCCAGTCGGGGGGGGCCTACGAGCAGTACTTC | CASSQSGGAYEQYF
TRBJ2-7 | once | NA | TRBV7-1 | TGTGCCAGCAGCTCCCGCTGGGGAGCCGAGCAGTACTTC | CASSSRWGAEQYF
TRBJ2-5 | NA | NA | TRBV5-1 | TGCGCCAGCAGCTTGCGCCCTATTGAGAGGACCCAGTACTTC | CASSLRPIERTQYF
TRBJ1-2 | NA | NA | TRBV28 | TGTGCCAGCAGTTTACAGACACTTAACTATGGCTACACCTTC | CASSLQTLNYGYTF
TRBJ2-7 | NA | TRBD1 | TRBV18 | TGTGCCAGCTCGCCCGGGACAGGGTATAACGAGCAGTACTTC | CASSPGTGYNEQYF
TRBJ1-6 | few | NA | TRBV11-3 | TGTGCCAGCAGCTTAATGCAGAATAATTCACCCCTCCACTTT | CASSLMQNNSPLHF
TRBJ1-2 | few | TRBD1 | TRBV6-8 | TGTGCCAGCAGACGACAGGGGGGACACTATGGCTACACCTTC | CASRRQGGHYGYTF
TRBJ2-2 | NA | NA | TRBV22-1 | TGTGCCAGCAGCCTCGAAGGCACCGGGGAGCTGTTTTTT | CASSLEGTGELFF
TRBJ2-2 | NA | NA | TRBV5-1 | TGCGCCAGCAGCTTGGCCGTAGGGAGAGGTTACACCGGGGAGCTGTTTTTT | CASSLAVGRGYTGELFF
TRBJ2-2 | NA | NA | TRBV6-8 | TGTGCCTTGATGACGGTAAACACCGGGGAGCTGTTTTTT | CALMTVNTGELFF
TRBJ2-6 | NA | NA | TRBV5-1 | TGCGCCAGCAGCTTGGGGGAATCCTCTGGGGCCAACGTCCTGACTTTC | CASSLGESSGANVLTF
TRBJ1-2 | NA | NA | TRBV5-1 | TGCGCCAGCAGCTTTCTCCCCGGGACTCCCTATGGCTACACCTTC | CASSFLPGTPYGYTF
TRBJ1-1 | NA | NA | TRBV19 | TGTGCCAGTAGTAGCATTTTGGCGGATCGGAACACTGAAGCTTTCTTT | CASSSILADRNTEAFF
TRBJ2-7 | NA | NA | TRBV11-3 | TGTGCCAGCTCCCCTGACCTCGGGGCCTACGAGCAGTACTTC | CASSPDLGAYEQYF
TRBJ2-1 | NA | TRBD2 | TRBV11-3 | TGTGCCAGCAGCTTAGACCTACTAGCGGGAACCGTTGAGCAGTTCTTC | CASSLDLLAGTVEQFF
TRBJ1-1 | NA | NA | TRBV25-1 | TGTGCCAGCAGTGAAATGGGCCATAACACTGAAGCTTTCTTT | CASSEMGHNTEAFF
TRBJ1-2 | NA | TRBD1 | TRBV18 | TGTGCCAGCTCAGCAACGACAGGGAGGGGCAACTATGGCTACACCTTC | CASSATTGRGNYGYTF
TRBJ2-1 | few | TRBD2 | TRBV7-6 | TGTGCCAGCAGCCAATCGCTTGCGGGGGGGCTCTACAATGAGCAGTTCTTC | CASSQSLAGGLYNEQFF
TRBJ2-2 | NA | TRBD2 | TRBV6-8 | TGTGCCAGCAGTTACGCGGGGGTCCACACCGGGGAGCTGTTTTTT | CASSYAGVHTGELFF
TRBJ1-5 | NA | NA | TRBV30 | TGTGCCTGGTCCGGAGGCCGGAATCAGCCCCAGCATTTT | CAWSGGRNQPQHF
TRBJ1-1 | NA | NA | TRBV30 | TGTGCCTGGATTAGGCGGGTAGATGAAGCTTTCTTT | CAWIRRVDEAFF
TRBJ2-1 | NA | TRBD2 | TRBV7-1 | TGTGCCAGCAGCTTGCTAGCGGATGCCTACAATGAGCAGTTCTTC | CASSLLADAYNEQFF
TRBJ1-5 | NA | NA | TRBV19 | TGTGCCAGTAGTATAGGCCAGGCTAATAGCAATCAGCCCCAGCATTTT | CASSIGQANSNQPQHF
TRBJ2-2 | NA | NA | TRBV30 | TGTGCCTGGACCTCATACTTGCGGGCGCTAGCGAACACCGGGGAGCTGTTTTTT | CAWTSYLRALANTGELFF
TRBJ2-5 | NA | NA | TRBV6-8 | TGTGCCAGCAGCCGGAGGGCCGAAGAGACCCAGTACTTC | CASSRRAEETQYF
TRBJ1-6 | NA | TRBD1 | TRBV30 | TGTGCCTGGAGGAAGGGGACAGCAAATTCACCCCTCCACTTT | CAWRKGTANSPLHF
TRBJ1-1 | NA | NA | TRBV5-1 | TGCGCCAGCAGCCTAGGACAGTTGGACACTGAAGCTTTCTTT | CASSLGQLDTEAFF
TRBJ2-1 | NA | NA | TRBV6-8 | TGTGCCAGCAATTTACCGAACGGGAGACCCTACATATTAAATGAGCAGTTCTTC | CASNLPNGRPYILNEQFF
TRBJ1-4 | few | NA | TRBV19 | TGTGCCAGCAATTCCGGCCCTAAGATGAGGGTTAATGAAAAACTGTTTTTT | CASNSGPKMRVNEKLFF
TRBJ2-5 | NA | NA | TRBV7-7 | TGTGCCAGCAGTAGCGAGACCCGAAGTCGGGAGACCCAGTACTTC | CASSSETRSRETQYF
TRBJ2-2 | NA | NA | TRBV19 | TGTGCCAGTAGTACTCCGGGGGAGCTGTTTTTT | CASSTPGELFF
TRBJ2-7 | NA | NA | TRBV18 | TGTGCCAGCTCACCGGTACAGAACCTCGAGCAGTACTTC | CASSPVQNLEQYF
TRBJ1-3 | NA | NA | TRBV6-8 | TGTGCCAGCAGCCCTAGCGGGGACACCATATATTTT | CASSPSGDTIYF
TRBJ2-2 | NA | NA | TRBV28 | TGTGCCAGCGGCGGGCAGCCTGCGAACACCGGGGAGCTGTTTTTT | CASGGQPANTGELFF
TRBJ2-1 | once | NA | TRBV30 | TGTGCCTGGAGTGACCTGGGTGGGAATGGGCAGTTCTTC | CAWSDLGGNGQFF
TRBJ2-7 | NA | NA | TRBV7-8 | TGTGCCAGCAGTTTCCGGGGAGGCTACGAGCAGTACTTC | CASSFRGGYEQYF
TRBJ2-7 | NA | NA | TRBV6-8 | TGTGCCAGCAGTCGCGACAGTTCTTGGTACGAGCAGTACTTC | CASSRDSSWYEQYF
TRBJ1-2 | NA | NA | TRBV18 | TGTGCCAGCTCACCGCGGACAGACATAAACTATGGCTACACCTTC | CASSPRTDINYGYTF
TRBJ1-2 | NA | TRBD1 | TRBV30 | TGTGCCTGGAGTGTACCCCGGGACAGGGGACGGAATGGCTACACCTTC | CAWSVPRDRGRNGYTF
TRBJ2-7 | NA | TRBD1 | TRBV28 | TGTGCCAGCAGTTACCCGGGGGACAGGGTGTTCGGCGAGCAGTACTTC | CASSYPGDRVFGEQYF
TRBJ1-5 | NA | NA | TRBV28 | TGTGCCAGCAGTTACGGGACCTATCAGCCCCAGCATTTT | CASSYGTYQPQHF
TRBJ2-1 | NA | NA | TRBV12-5 | TGTGCTAGTGGTTTGAGCGAAACAGAGCAGTTCTTC | CASGLSETEQFF
TRBJ1-4 | NA | TRBD1 | TRBV30 | TGTGCCTGGAGATATCGACAGGGCTATGAAAAACTGTTTTTT | CAWRYRQGYEKLFF